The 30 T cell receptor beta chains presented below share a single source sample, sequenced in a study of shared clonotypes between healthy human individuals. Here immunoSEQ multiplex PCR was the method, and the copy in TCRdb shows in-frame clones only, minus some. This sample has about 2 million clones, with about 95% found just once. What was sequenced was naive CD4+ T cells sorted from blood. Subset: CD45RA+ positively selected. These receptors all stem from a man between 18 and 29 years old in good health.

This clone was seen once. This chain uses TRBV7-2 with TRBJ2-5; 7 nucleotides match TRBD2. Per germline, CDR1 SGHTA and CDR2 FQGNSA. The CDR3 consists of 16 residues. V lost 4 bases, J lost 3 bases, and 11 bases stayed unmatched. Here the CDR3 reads CASSSESPGLKETQYF. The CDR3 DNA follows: TGTGCCAGCAGCTCAGAGAGTCCGGGACTAAAAGAGACCCAGTACTTC.

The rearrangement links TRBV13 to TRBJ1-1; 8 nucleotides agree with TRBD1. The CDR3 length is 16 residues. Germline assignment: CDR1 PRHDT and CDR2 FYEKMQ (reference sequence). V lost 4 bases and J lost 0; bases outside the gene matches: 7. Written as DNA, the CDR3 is TGTGCCAGCAGCTCTTACGGGGACAGGTTGAACACTGAAGCTTTCTTT. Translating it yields CASSSYGDRLNTEAFF.

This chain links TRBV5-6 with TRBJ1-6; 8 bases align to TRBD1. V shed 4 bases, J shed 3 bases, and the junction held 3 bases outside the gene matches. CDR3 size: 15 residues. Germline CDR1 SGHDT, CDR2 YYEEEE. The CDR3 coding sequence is TGTGCCAGCAGCACGGACAGGGACTATAATTCACCCCTCCACTTT. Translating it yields CASSTDRDYNSPLHF.

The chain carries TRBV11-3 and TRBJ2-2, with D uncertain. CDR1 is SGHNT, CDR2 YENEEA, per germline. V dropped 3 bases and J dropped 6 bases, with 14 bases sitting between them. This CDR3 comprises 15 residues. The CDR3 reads CASSLGVGLAGELFF. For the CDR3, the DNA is TGTGCCAGCAGCTTGGGCGTTGGTCTGGCCGGGGAGCTGTTTTTT.

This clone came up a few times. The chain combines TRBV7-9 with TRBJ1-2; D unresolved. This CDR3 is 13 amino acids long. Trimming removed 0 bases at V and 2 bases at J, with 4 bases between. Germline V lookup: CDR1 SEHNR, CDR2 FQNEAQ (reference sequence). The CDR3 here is CASSLAGNYGYTF. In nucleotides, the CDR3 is TGTGCCAGCAGCTTAGCAGGGAACTATGGCTACACCTTC.

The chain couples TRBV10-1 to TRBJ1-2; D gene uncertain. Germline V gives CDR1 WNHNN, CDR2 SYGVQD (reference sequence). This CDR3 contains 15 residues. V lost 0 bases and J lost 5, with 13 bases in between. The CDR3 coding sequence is TGCGCCAGCAGTGAGTCACCGAACCCAGCTTATGGCTACACCTTC. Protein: CASSESPNPAYGYTF.

This CDR3 reads CASSYRTESYGYTF. CDR3 DNA sequence: TGTGCCAGCAGTTACCGGACAGAGAGTTATGGCTACACCTTC. The chain links TRBV6-5 to TRBJ1-2; tentative D call: TRBD1 (6 bases). The germline gives CDR1 MNHEY, CDR2 SVGAGI. V lost 2 bases to trimming and J lost 5 bases, with 12 bases between them. The CDR3 sequence is 14 residues long.

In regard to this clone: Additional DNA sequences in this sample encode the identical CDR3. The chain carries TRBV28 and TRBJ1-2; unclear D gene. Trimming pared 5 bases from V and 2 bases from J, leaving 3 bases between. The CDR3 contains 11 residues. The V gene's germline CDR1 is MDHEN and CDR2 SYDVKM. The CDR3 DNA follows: TGTGCCAGCAGTCTCAACTATGGCTACACCTTC. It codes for CASSLNYGYTF.

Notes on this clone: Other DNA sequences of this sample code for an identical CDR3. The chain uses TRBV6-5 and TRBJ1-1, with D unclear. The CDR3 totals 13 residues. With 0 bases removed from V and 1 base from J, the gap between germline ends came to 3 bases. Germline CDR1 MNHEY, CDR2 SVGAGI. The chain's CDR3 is CASSYSENTEAFF. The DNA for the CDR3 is TGTGCCAGCAGTTACTCCGAGAACACTGAAGCTTTCTTT.

The CDR3 bases are TGTGCCAGCAGCGTGGGACGCGGGGTGGGAAATTCACCCCTCCACTTT. Translation gives CASSVGRGVGNSPLHF. The chain combines TRBV7-9 with TRBJ1-6, with D possibly being TRBD1 (5 bases). This CDR3 contains 16 residues. From germline, CDR1 is SEHNR and CDR2 FQNEAQ (reference sequence). Between the trimmed V and J ends, which lost 5 bases and 7 bases, there was a span of 18 bases.

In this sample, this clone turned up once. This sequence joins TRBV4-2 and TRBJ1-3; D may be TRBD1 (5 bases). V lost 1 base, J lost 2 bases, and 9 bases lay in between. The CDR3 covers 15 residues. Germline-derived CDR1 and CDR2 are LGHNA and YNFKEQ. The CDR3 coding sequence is TGTGCCAGCAGCCAAGGAGGGGCGGCTGGAAACACCATATATTTT. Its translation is CASSQGGAAGNTIYF.

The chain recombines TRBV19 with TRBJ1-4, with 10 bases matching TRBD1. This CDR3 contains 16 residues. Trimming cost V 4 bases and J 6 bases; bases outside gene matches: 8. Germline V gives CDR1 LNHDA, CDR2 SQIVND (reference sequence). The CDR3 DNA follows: TGTGCCAGTAGTACACGACAGGGGGCGCTTCATGAAAAACTGTTTTTT. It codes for CASSTRQGALHEKLFF.

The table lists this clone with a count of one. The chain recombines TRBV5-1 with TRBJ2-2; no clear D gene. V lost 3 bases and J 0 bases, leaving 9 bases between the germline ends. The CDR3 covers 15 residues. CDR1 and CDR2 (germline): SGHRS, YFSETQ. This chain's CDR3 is CASSSRLPNTGELFF. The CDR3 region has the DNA TGCGCCAGCAGCTCCCGACTGCCGAACACCGGGGAGCTGTTTTTT.

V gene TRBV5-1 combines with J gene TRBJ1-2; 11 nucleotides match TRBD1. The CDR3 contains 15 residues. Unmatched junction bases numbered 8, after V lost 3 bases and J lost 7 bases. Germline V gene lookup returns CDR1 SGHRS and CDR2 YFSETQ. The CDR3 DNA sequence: TGCGCCAGCAGCTCACCGGGACAGGGGGAGCCTGGCTACACCTTC. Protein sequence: CASSSPGQGEPGYTF.

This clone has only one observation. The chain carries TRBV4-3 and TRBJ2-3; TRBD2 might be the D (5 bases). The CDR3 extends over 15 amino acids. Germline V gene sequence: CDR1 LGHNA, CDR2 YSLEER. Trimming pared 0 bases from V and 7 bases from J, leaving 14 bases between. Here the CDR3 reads CASSQDSAGGNTQYF. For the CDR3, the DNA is TGCGCCAGCAGCCAAGATTCGGCAGGAGGCAATACGCAGTATTTT.

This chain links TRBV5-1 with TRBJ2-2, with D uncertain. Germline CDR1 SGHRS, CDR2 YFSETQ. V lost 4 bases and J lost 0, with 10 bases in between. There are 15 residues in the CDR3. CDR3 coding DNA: TGCGCCAGCAGCCTTAACACCGCGAACACCGGGGAGCTGTTTTTT. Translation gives CASSLNTANTGELFF.

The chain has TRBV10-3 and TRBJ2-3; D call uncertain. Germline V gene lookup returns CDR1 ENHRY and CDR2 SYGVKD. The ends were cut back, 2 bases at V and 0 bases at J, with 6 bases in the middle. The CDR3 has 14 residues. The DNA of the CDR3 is TGTGCCATCAGTGAGGCCCTAAGCACAGATACGCAGTATTTT. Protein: CAISEALSTDTQYF.

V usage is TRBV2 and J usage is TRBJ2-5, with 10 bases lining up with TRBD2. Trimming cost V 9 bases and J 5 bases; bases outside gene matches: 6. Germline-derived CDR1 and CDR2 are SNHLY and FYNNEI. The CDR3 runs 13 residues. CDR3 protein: CASKRGGQETQYF. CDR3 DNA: TGTGCCAGTAAGCGGGGGGGCCAGGAGACCCAGTACTTC.

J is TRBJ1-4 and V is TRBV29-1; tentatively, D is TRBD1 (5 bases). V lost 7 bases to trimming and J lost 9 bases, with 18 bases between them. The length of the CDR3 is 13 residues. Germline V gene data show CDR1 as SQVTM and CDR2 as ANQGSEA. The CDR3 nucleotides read TGCAGCGCCTTGGGCGGGGCGGTAAAAAAACTGTTTTTT. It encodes CSALGGAVKKLFF.

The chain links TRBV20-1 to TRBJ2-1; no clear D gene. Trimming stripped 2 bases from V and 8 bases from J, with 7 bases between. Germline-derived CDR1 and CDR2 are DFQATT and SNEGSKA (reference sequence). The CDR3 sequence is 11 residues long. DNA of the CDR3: TGCAGTGCTAGACAGGTCGATGAGCAGTTCTTC. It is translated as CSARQVDEQFF.

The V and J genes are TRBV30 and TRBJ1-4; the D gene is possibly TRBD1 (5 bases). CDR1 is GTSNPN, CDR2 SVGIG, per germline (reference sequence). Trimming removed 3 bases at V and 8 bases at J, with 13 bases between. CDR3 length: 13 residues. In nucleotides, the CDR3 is TGTGCCTGGAGGGGGGGAAGCCTCGAAAAACTGTTTTTT. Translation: CAWRGGSLEKLFF. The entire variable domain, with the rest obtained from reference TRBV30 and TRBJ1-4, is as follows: SQTIHQWPATLVQPVGSPLSLECTVEGTSNPNLYWYRQAAGRGLQLLFYSVGIGQISSEVPQNLSASRPQDRQFILSSKKLLLSDSGFYLCAWRGGSLEKLFFGSGTQLSVL.

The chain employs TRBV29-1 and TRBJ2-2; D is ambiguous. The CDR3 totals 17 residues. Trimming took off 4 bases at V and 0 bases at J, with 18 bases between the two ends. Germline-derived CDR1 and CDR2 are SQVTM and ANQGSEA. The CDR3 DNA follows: TGCAGCGTTGGTAGGGAACCAGATTTCGCGAACACCGGGGAGCTGTTTTTT. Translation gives CSVGREPDFANTGELFF.

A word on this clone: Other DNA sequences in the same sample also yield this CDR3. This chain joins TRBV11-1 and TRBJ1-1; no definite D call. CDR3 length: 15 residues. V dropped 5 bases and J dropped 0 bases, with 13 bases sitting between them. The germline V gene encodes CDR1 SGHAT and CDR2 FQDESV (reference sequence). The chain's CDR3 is CASSPRTGMNTEAFF. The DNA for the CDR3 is TGTGCCAGCAGCCCCAGGACGGGTATGAACACTGAAGCTTTCTTT.

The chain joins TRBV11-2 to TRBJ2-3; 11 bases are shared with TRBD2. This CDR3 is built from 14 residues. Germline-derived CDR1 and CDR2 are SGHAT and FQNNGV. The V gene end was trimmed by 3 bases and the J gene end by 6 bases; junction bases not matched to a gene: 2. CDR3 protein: CASSFSGGVDTQYF. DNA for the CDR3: TGTGCCAGCAGCTTTAGCGGGGGGGTGGATACGCAGTATTTT. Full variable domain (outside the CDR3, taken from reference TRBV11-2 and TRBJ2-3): EAGVAQSPRYKIIEKRQSVAFWCNPISGHATLYWYQQILGQGPKLLIQFQNNGVVDDSQLPKDRFSAERLKGVDSTLKIQPAKLEDSAVYLCASSFSGGVDTQYFGPGTRLTVL.

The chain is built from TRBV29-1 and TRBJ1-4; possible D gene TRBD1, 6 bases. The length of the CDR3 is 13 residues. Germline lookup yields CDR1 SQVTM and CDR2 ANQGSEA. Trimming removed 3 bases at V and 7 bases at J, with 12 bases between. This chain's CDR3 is CSVERGLGEKLFF. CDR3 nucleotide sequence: TGCAGCGTTGAGCGGGGGCTAGGTGAAAAACTGTTTTTT.

The CDR3 loop reads CASSVEGGPNNEQFF. Written as DNA, the CDR3 is TGTGCCAGCAGCGTAGAAGGAGGGCCGAACAATGAGCAGTTCTTC. V gene TRBV9 combines with J gene TRBJ2-1; perhaps TRBD2 as D (6 bases). Germline V gene sequence: CDR1 SGDLS, CDR2 YYNGEE. The V end lost 0 bases, the J end lost 5 bases, and 12 bases lay between the germline ends. The CDR3 spans 15 residues.

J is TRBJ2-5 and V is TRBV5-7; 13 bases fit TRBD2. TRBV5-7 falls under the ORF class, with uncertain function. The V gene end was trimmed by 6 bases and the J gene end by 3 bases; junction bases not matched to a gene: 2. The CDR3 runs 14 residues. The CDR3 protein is CASTGLAGEETQYF. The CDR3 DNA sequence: TGTGCCAGCACCGGACTAGCGGGGGAAGAGACCCAGTACTTC.

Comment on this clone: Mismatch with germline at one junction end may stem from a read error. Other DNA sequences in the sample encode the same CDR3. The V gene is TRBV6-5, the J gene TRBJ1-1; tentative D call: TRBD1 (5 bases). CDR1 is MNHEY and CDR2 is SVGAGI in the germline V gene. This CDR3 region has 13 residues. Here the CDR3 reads CASSNSGSTEAFF. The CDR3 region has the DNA TGTGCCAGCAGTAACTCAGGGAGCACTGAAGCTTTCTTT.

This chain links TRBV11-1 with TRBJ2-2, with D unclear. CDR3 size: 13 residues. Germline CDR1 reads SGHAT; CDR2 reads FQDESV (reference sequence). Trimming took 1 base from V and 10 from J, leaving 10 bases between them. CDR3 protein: CASSLEGALELFF. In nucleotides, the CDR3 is TGTGCCAGCAGCTTAGAAGGAGCTTTGGAGCTGTTTTTT.

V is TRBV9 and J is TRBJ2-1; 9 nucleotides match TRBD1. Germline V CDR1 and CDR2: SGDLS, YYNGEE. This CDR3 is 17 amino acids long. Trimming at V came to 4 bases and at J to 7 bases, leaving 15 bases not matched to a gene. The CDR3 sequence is CASSPNFGQGNWNEQFF. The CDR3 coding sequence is TGTGCCAGCAGCCCAAATTTTGGACAGGGGAACTGGAATGAGCAGTTCTTC.